A single sample is the source of the 22 T cell receptor beta chains below, sequenced in a study of metastatic and nonmetastatic thyroid tumors. Using MiXCR, TCRdb re-called clones from the PCR reads. Of about 41,000 clones in the sample, 28% were seen once. Every patient underwent thyroid surgery untreated. Source material: blood. The origin of the receptors is a male donor with papillary thyroid cancer or a benign thyroid nodule (not recorded which). Some clones in this sample may be carry-over from other donors' samples.

For this clone: One end of the junction varies from germline; a read error may be responsible. The V gene is TRBV7-2, the J gene TRBJ2-1; 9 positions match TRBD2. The CDR3 contains 15 residues. From germline, CDR1 is SGHTA and CDR2 FQGNSA. CDR3 DNA: TGTGCCAGCAGCATAGCGGGAGTTGTGAGGAATGAGCAGTTCTTC. The encoded protein is CASSIAGVVRNEQFF.

There are a few counts of this clone. This chain connects TRBV6-1 to TRBJ2-7; D ambiguous. CDR3 length: 14 residues. The V gene's germline CDR1 is MNHNS and CDR2 SASEGT. The V end was cut by 6 bases, the J end by 0 bases, with 12 bases between. The CDR3 spells CASRFTRTSYEQYF. The CDR3 nucleotides read TGTGCCAGCAGATTTACACGTACCTCCTACGAGCAGTACTTC.

In this sample, this clone turned up a few times. V usage is TRBV2 and J usage is TRBJ1-1; the match to TRBD1 covers 7 bases. With V trimmed by 5 bases and J by 0 bases, 3 bases remained unmatched. CDR1 is SNHLY and CDR2 is FYNNEI in the germline V gene. The CDR3 runs to 14 residues. CDR3 residues: CASSRGQLNTEAFF. As DNA, the CDR3 is TGTGCCAGCAGTAGGGGACAGTTGAACACTGAAGCTTTCTTT. The full variable domain, its missing parts supplied by reference TRBV2 and TRBJ1-1, is EPEVTQTPSHQVTQMGQEVILRCVPISNHLYFYWYRQILGQKVEFLVSFYNNEISEKSEIFDDQFSVERPDGSNFTLKIRSTKLEDSAMYFCASSRGQLNTEAFFGQGTRLTVV.

This clone was seen many times. This chain links TRBV18 with TRBJ2-3; 13 bases align to TRBD2. Germline V CDR1 and CDR2: KGHSH, LQKENI. This CDR3 has 15 residues. The V and J ends lost 3 bases and 6 bases, in that order; junction bases with no gene match: 3. The CDR3 loop reads CASSPQGLAGDTQYF. The CDR3 DNA is TGTGCCAGCTCACCCCAGGGACTAGCGGGGGATACGCAGTATTTT.

Ten or more counts support this clone. The rearrangement uses TRBV20-1 and TRBJ2-3; 12 bases agree with TRBD2. The CDR3 contains 16 residues. Germline V gene sequence: CDR1 DFQATT, CDR2 SNEGSKA (reference sequence). Trimming took 6 bases from V and 5 from J; bases not matched to a gene: 12. The CDR3 DNA reads as TGCAGTGCATCTCTTCTAGCGGGGGGGCCTGAAGATACGCAGTATTTT. It specifies CSASLLAGGPEDTQYF.

This chain uses TRBV6-1 with TRBJ2-7; perhaps TRBD1 as D (5 bases). V lost 5 bases to trimming and J lost 2 bases, with 16 bases between them. The germline V gene encodes CDR1 MNHNS and CDR2 SASEGT. The CDR3 is made up of 15 amino acids. The CDR3 DNA reads as TGTGCCAGCAGTCCCAAAACCAGGACACCCTACGAGCAGTACTTC. It is translated as CASSPKTRTPYEQYF.

This clone was picked up many times. This chain uses TRBV5-5 with TRBJ2-7; D unresolved. Germline V CDR1 and CDR2: SGHKS, YYEKEE (reference sequence). Trimming took 2 bases from V and 2 from J, leaving 5 bases between them. The CDR3 runs 12 residues. Here the CDR3 DNA reads TGTGCCAGCAGCTTCAGAGCCTACGAGCAGTACTTC. This codes for CASSFRAYEQYF.

The table lists this clone with many counts. The chain links TRBV19 to TRBJ1-1, with no clear D. The ends were cut back, 5 bases at V and 3 bases at J, with 10 bases in the middle. Germline loops: CDR1 LNHDA, CDR2 SQIVND (reference sequence). The CDR3 totals 13 residues. The DNA of the CDR3 is TGTGCCAGTAGTGAAGAAAGGGACACTGAAGCTTTCTTT. It translates to CASSEERDTEAFF. The whole variable domain, remainder taken from reference TRBV19 and TRBJ1-1, is DGGITQSPKYLFRKEGQNVTLSCEQNLNHDAMYWYRQDPGQGLRLIYYSQIVNDFQKGDIAEGYSVSREKKESFPLTVTSAQKNPTAFYLCASSEERDTEAFFGQGTRLTVV.

The rearrangement uses TRBV11-1 and TRBJ2-7; TRBD2 aligns across 12 bases. Germline loops: CDR1 SGHAT, CDR2 FQDESV (reference sequence). The CDR3 is 15 amino acids. Germline trimming cut 5 bases from V and 3 bases from J; bases unmatched to any gene: 5. The CDR3 region is CASSPTSGSFYEQYF. DNA for the CDR3: TGTGCCAGCAGCCCGACTAGCGGGAGTTTCTACGAGCAGTACTTC.

The chain is built from TRBV2 and TRBJ1-6, with D possibly matching TRBD1 (5 bases). The germline CDR1 and CDR2 sequences are SNHLY and FYNNEI. This CDR3 is 15 amino acids long. Trimming left V 3 bases short and J 7 bases short, with 13 bases between. CDR3 loop: CASSEVSGNNSPLHF. The CDR3 region has the DNA TGTGCCAGCAGTGAGGTGTCAGGGAACAATTCACCCCTCCACTTT.

The chain is built from TRBV20-1 and TRBJ2-1, with a weak D call TRBD2 (6 bases). Germline-derived CDR1 and CDR2 are DFQATT and SNEGSKA (reference sequence). The CDR3 loop spans 15 amino acids. V was cut by 3 bases and J by 5 bases, with 17 bases left in between. CDR3 nucleotides: TGCAGTGCTAGGGATTTTCGGGGGAGGAACAATGAGCAGTTCTTC. It translates to CSARDFRGRNNEQFF.

In its sample, this clone was seen many times. The V gene is TRBV5-4, the J gene TRBJ1-1; 7 positions agree with TRBD1. After removal of 2 bases from V and 11 bases from J, the junction contained 15 bases not matched to a gene. CDR1 is SGHNT and CDR2 is YYREEE in the germline V gene (reference sequence). This CDR3 comprises 15 residues. The CDR3 sequence is CASSFVRTGGDGAFF. CDR3 DNA: TGTGCCAGCAGCTTTGTAAGGACAGGCGGAGATGGGGCTTTCTTT.

This clone appeared a few times. The chain combines TRBV6-1 with TRBJ2-7, with a possible D match to TRBD2 (5 bases). The germline V gene has CDR1 MNHNS and CDR2 SASEGT. This CDR3 has 15 amino acids. V was clipped by 7 bases and J by 0 bases, with 16 bases between them. CDR3 bases: TGTGCCAGCATCCTAACTAGGTCGGGCTCCTACGAGCAGTACTTC. It encodes CASILTRSGSYEQYF.

This clone was seen many times. Other nucleotide sequences from this sample produce the same CDR3. In nucleotides, the CDR3 is TGCGCCAGCACCCCAGGGACAGTTTCCTACAATGAGCAGTTCTTC. It encodes CASTPGTVSYNEQFF. The gene calls are TRBV5-1 and TRBJ2-1; 7 positions match TRBD1. Germline CDR1 reads SGHRS; CDR2 reads YFSETQ. Losses at the gene ends were 6 bases for V and 1 base for J; bases not matched to a gene: 7. The CDR3 length is 15 residues. The full variable domain, rest sourced from reference TRBV5-1 and TRBJ2-1, is KAGVTQTPRYLIKTRGQQVTLSCSPISGHRSVSWYQQTPGQGLQFLFEYFSETQRNKGNFPGRFSGRQFSNSRSEMNVSTLELGDSALYLCASTPGTVSYNEQFFGPGTRLTVL.

The V and J genes are TRBV18 and TRBJ1-1; 10 nucleotides match TRBD1. CDR3 length equals 15 residues. In germline, CDR1 is KGHSH, CDR2 LQKENI. V trimming: 6 bases; J trimming: 3 bases; junction bases outside the gene matches: 7. The CDR3 region has the DNA TGTGCCAGCTCTCTGGACAGGGGGGCGGACACTGAAGCTTTCTTT. Translation gives CASSLDRGADTEAFF. Full variable domain (rest looked up from reference TRBV18 and TRBJ1-1): NAGVMQNPRHLVRRRGQEARLRCSPMKGHSHVYWYRQLPEEGLKFMVYLQKENIIDESGMPKERFSAEFPKEGPSILRIQQVVRGDSAAYFCASSLDRGADTEAFFGQGTRLTVV.

The rearrangement uses TRBV5-1 and TRBJ2-5; D perhaps matches TRBD1 (5 bases). There are 15 residues in the CDR3. Per germline, CDR1 SGHRS and CDR2 YFSETQ. V was trimmed by 1 base and J by 0 bases, leaving 10 bases between them. The CDR3 protein is CASSLYPGYQETQYF. CDR3 DNA: TGCGCCAGCAGCTTGTATCCAGGGTACCAAGAGACCCAGTACTTC.

This clone was seen a few times. V is TRBV6-1 and J is TRBJ1-2; no clear D gene. Between the trimmed V and J ends, which lost 1 base and 0 bases, there was a span of 18 bases. CDR1 and CDR2 (germline): MNHNS, SASEGT. The CDR3 runs to 18 residues. The CDR3 loop is CASSEDHQPLIANYGYTF. DNA for the CDR3: TGTGCCAGCAGTGAAGACCATCAGCCTCTTATAGCTAACTATGGCTACACCTTC.

This clone was seen repeatedly, ten times or more. CDR3 residues: CSARIQLVMAGGPSETQYF. Here the CDR3 DNA reads TGCAGTGCTAGAATTCAGCTTGTAATGGCGGGAGGGCCCTCGGAGACCCAGTACTTC. The chain has TRBV20-1 and TRBJ2-5, with TRBD2 matching 9 bases. This CDR3 spans 19 amino acids. V lost 2 bases and J lost 5; bases outside the gene matches: 21. CDR1 is DFQATT and CDR2 is SNEGSKA in the germline V gene (reference sequence).

This clone was seen a handful of times. The V gene is TRBV2, the J gene TRBJ2-7; unclear D gene. Germline V CDR1 and CDR2: SNHLY, FYNNEI. This CDR3 comprises 13 residues. V was trimmed by 4 bases and J by 5 bases, leaving 12 bases between them. CDR3 bases: TGTGCCAGCAGTGCTGAGTACCTAGACGAGCAGTACTTC. Translated: CASSAEYLDEQYF.

This clone was seen a few times. The rearrangement joins TRBV5-1 to TRBJ2-7; tentative D call: TRBD1 (6 bases). The germline V gene has CDR1 SGHRS and CDR2 YFSETQ. This CDR3 spans 15 amino acids. The ends were cut back, 0 bases at V and 0 bases at J, with 10 bases in the middle. The CDR3 region is CASSLVTGSSYEQYF. CDR3 nucleotides: TGCGCCAGCAGCTTGGTTACAGGGAGCTCCTACGAGCAGTACTTC.

By frequency in the sample, this clone is medium-sized. The J gene is TRBJ2-7, the V gene TRBV28; D is uncertain. The V end lost 6 bases, the J end lost 4 bases, and 10 bases lay between the germline ends. This CDR3 comprises 12 residues. Germline CDR1 MDHEN, CDR2 SYDVKM. The CDR3 DNA follows: TGTGCCAGCAGCCGTACAGCTTACGAGCAGTACTTC. Translation gives CASSRTAYEQYF.

This clone was picked up a small number of times. A read error may produce the germline difference seen at one junction end. This rearrangement joins TRBV28 to TRBJ2-1; no definite D call. CDR1 is MDHEN, CDR2 SYDVKM, per germline. The CDR3 has 14 amino acids. CDR3: CASSATWGSNEHFF. The CDR3 DNA follows: TGTGCCAGCAGTGCAACATGGGGTTCCAATGAGCATTTCTTC.